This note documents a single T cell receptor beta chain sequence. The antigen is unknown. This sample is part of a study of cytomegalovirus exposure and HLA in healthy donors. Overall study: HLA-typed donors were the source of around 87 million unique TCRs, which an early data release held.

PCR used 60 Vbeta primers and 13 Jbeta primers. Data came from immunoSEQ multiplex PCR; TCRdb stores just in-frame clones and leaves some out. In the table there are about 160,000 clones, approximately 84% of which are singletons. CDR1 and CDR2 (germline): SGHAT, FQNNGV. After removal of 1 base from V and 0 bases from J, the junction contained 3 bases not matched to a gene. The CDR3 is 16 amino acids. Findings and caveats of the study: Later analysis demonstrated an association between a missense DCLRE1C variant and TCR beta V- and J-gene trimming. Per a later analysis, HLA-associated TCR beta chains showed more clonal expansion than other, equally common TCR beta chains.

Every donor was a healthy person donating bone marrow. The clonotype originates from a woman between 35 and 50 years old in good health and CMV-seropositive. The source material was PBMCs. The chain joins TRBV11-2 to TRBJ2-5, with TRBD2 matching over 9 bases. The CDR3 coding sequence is TGTGCCAGCAGCTTAGGAGTAGCGGGGGACCAAGAGACCCAGTACTTC. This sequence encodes CASSLGVAGDQETQYF.